The TCR beta chain under discussion was sequenced for a study of T cells after yellow fever vaccination. TCRdb re-called the 5' RACE reads with MiXCR, one entry per CDR3 protein. Altogether 620,000 or so distinct CDR3 sequences are present, less than 20% being singletons, with the ten largest covering 17%. This clonotype was seen once. This CDR3 is built from 16 residues. V lost 6 bases, J lost 6 bases, and 18 bases lay in between. Germline values: CDR1 SGHTA, CDR2 FQGNSA. The source is a man aged 18 to 30 who received the YFV17D yellow fever vaccine. The V call is TRBV7-2, the J call TRBJ1-6, with D uncertain. The material sequenced was PBMCs, taken about 5 days after the first yellow fever vaccination. CDR3 residues: CASSPHLLGSNSPLHF. In nucleotides, the CDR3 is TGTGCCAGCAGTCCCCACCTCCTAGGTTCTAATTCACCCCTCCACTTT.